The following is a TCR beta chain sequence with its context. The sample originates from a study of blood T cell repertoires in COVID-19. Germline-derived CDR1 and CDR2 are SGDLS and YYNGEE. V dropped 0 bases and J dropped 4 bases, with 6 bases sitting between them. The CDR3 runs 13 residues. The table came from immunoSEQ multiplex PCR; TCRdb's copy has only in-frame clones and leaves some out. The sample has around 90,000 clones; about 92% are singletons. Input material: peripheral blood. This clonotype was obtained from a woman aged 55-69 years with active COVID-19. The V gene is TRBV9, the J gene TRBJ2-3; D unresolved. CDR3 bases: TGTGCCAGCAGCGTAGGTTCCGCAGATACGCAGTATTTT. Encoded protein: CASSVGSADTQYF.